Included here is one T cell receptor (beta chain) sequence, with context. Germline V lookup: CDR1 SEHNR, CDR2 FQNEAQ (reference sequence). The CDR3 loop spans 14 amino acids. After removal of 4 bases from V and 2 bases from J, the junction contained 5 bases not matched to a gene. The data originate from a study of early T cells in non-severe SARS-CoV-2 infection. As for the study in general: Sequenced material consisted of bulk RNA (from unsorted whole blood), and chains were unpaired.

Individual cDNA molecules were tagged with unique molecular identifiers. TCRdb independently ran MiXCR on the 5' RACE reads; one entry per CDR3 protein. The table records 85,000 to 90,000 distinct CDR3 sequences, approximately 15% of them present only once. Input material: whole blood. This sequence joins TRBV7-9 and TRBJ2-7, with 7 bases aligning to TRBD2. The sequence came from an adult who was a healthcare worker with PCR-confirmed SARS-CoV-2 infection or an uninfected control (not recorded which). The CDR3 sequence is CASSSTSVTYEQYF. DNA for the CDR3: TGTGCCAGCAGCTCTACTAGCGTTACCTACGAGCAGTACTTC.